Below are 12 T cell receptor beta chains sequenced from a single sample in a study of blood T cell repertoires in COVID-19. The protocol was immunoSEQ multiplex PCR, while the TCRdb copy is restricted to in-frame clones and leaves out a portion. The table includes approximately 130,000 clones, approximately 84% detected once. Sequencing used peripheral blood. These receptor sequences come from a woman between 45 and 65 years old who had recovered from COVID-19.

CDR3 coding DNA: TGTGCCAGCAGATTACAGGGGACCAACTATGGCTACACCTTC. Translated, it gives CASRLQGTNYGYTF. The rearrangement joins TRBV2 to TRBJ1-2, with TRBD1 identical over 7 bases. This CDR3 comprises 14 residues. V shed 6 bases, J shed 2 bases, and the junction held 6 bases outside the gene matches. CDR1 and CDR2 (germline): SNHLY, FYNNEI.

J is TRBJ1-2 and V is TRBV4-2; 7 bases fit TRBD1. The CDR3 extends over 17 amino acids. Looked up from germline, CDR1 is LGHNA and CDR2 is YNFKEQ. The trim removed 1 base at V and 3 bases at J, leaving 11 bases unmatched. CDR3 in amino acids: CASSQVGETGRDYGYTF. The CDR3 DNA sequence: TGTGCCAGCAGCCAAGTGGGGGAGACAGGGCGCGACTATGGCTACACCTTC.

The chain employs TRBV5-8 and TRBJ1-2, with 8 bases matching TRBD1. Germline loops: CDR1 SGHTS, CDR2 YDEGEE. V shed 1 base and J 3 bases; nucleotides not matched to a gene: 5. The CDR3 runs to 15 residues. The CDR3 DNA reads TGTGCCAGCAGCTTGAGTACAGGGGGGGACTATGGCTACACCTTC. It encodes CASSLSTGGDYGYTF. The full variable domain, in which reference TRBV5-8 and TRBJ1-2 provide the parts outside the CDR3, is EAGVTQSPTHLIKTRGQQATLRCSPISGHTSVYWYQQALGLGLQFLLWYDEGEERNRGNFPPRFSGRQFPNYSSELNVNALELEDSALYLCASSLSTGGDYGYTFGSGTRLTVV.

This clone was picked up one time. The V gene is TRBV14, the J gene TRBJ2-2; no reliable D call. Trimming left V 1 base short and J 7 bases short, with 10 bases between. This CDR3 has 14 amino acids. Germline V gene data show CDR1 as SGHDN and CDR2 as FVKESK. The CDR3 loop reads CASSQVLAVGELFF. As DNA, the CDR3 is TGTGCCAGCAGCCAAGTCCTGGCGGTCGGGGAGCTGTTTTTT.

This chain uses TRBV5-1 with TRBJ1-1, with TRBD1 matching 10 bases. V lost 0 bases to trimming and J lost 11 bases; unmatched junction nucleotides: 7. The CDR3 has 14 residues. Germline CDR1 is SGHRS and CDR2 is YFSETQ. Here the CDR3 DNA reads TGCGCCAGCAGCTTGGCAGTGACAGGGGGCACGGCTTTCTTT. This translates into CASSLAVTGGTAFF.

The chain joins TRBV11-2 to TRBJ2-3; no clear D gene. Germline V gives CDR1 SGHAT, CDR2 FQNNGV. CDR3 size: 13 residues. The V and J ends lost 4 bases and 4 bases respectively, with 9 bases between them. CDR3 protein: CASSYPGADTQYF. CDR3 nucleotide sequence: TGTGCCAGCAGCTACCCAGGTGCAGATACGCAGTATTTT. Full variable domain (outside the CDR3, taken from reference TRBV11-2 and TRBJ2-3): EAGVAQSPRYKIIEKRQSVAFWCNPISGHATLYWYQQILGQGPKLLIQFQNNGVVDDSQLPKDRFSAERLKGVDSTLKIQPAKLEDSAVYLCASSYPGADTQYFGPGTRLTVL.

The CDR3 DNA reads as TGTGCCAGCAGCCGAGACCGGGACAGGGGAGTCGAAAAACTGTTTTTT. Amino acid sequence: CASSRDRDRGVEKLFF. V and J are TRBV3-1 (or the pseudogene TRBV3-2) and TRBJ1-4; 10 bases align to TRBD1. The CDR3 is made up of 16 amino acids. The V gene end was trimmed by 4 bases and the J gene end by 8 bases; junction bases not matched to a gene: 10. CDR1 is LGHDT and CDR2 is YNNKEL in the germline V gene (reference sequence).

This chain connects TRBV29-1 to TRBJ1-1; D remains unclear. V was clipped by 7 bases and J by 0 bases, with 15 bases between them. The germline CDR1 and CDR2 sequences are SQVTM and ANQGSEA. The CDR3 is 14 residues long. The CDR3 bases are TGCAGCGCCGGGGTGCCGCCCATGAACACTGAAGCTTTCTTT. The encoded protein is CSAGVPPMNTEAFF.

The CDR3 nucleotides are TGTGCCAGCAGCTCACACTTTCCCCGGGACATGTTCTACGAGCAGTACTTC. Translation gives CASSSHFPRDMFYEQYF. The genes are TRBV6-2 or TRBV6-3 and TRBJ2-7, with D perhaps matching TRBD1 (6 bases). The V gene lost 6 bases and the J gene lost 3 bases, with 24 bases spanning the gap. Germline V gene data show CDR1 as MNHEY and CDR2 as SVGEGT. This CDR3 is 17 amino acids long.

This chain links TRBV27 with TRBJ2-6, with D possibly TRBD2 on 5 matching bases. Germline CDR1 is MNHEY and CDR2 is SMNVEV (reference sequence). CDR3 size: 15 residues. The V end lost 5 bases, the J end lost 0 bases, and 8 bases lay between the germline ends. Here the CDR3 DNA reads TGTGCCAGCAGTCCGGGGAGCTCTGGGGCCAACGTCCTGACTTTC. Protein sequence: CASSPGSSGANVLTF.

V gene TRBV6-5 combines with J gene TRBJ2-1, with 11 bases lining up with TRBD2. The CDR3 is made up of 14 amino acids. Germline V gene data show CDR1 as MNHEY and CDR2 as SVGAGI. Trimming cost V 6 bases and J 3 bases; bases outside gene matches: 1. CDR3 DNA: TGTGCCAGCAGCGGACTAGCGGGCTACAATGAGCAGTTCTTC. This sequence encodes CASSGLAGYNEQFF.

The gene calls are TRBV5-1 and TRBJ1-2; D perhaps matches TRBD1 (6 bases). The germline CDR1 and CDR2 sequences are SGHRS and YFSETQ. The CDR3 contains 13 residues. V gave up 5 bases and J gave up 6 bases, with 14 bases separating them. The CDR3 loop reads CASSHESGDGYTF. DNA of the CDR3: TGCGCCAGCAGTCATGAATCAGGGGATGGCTACACCTTC.